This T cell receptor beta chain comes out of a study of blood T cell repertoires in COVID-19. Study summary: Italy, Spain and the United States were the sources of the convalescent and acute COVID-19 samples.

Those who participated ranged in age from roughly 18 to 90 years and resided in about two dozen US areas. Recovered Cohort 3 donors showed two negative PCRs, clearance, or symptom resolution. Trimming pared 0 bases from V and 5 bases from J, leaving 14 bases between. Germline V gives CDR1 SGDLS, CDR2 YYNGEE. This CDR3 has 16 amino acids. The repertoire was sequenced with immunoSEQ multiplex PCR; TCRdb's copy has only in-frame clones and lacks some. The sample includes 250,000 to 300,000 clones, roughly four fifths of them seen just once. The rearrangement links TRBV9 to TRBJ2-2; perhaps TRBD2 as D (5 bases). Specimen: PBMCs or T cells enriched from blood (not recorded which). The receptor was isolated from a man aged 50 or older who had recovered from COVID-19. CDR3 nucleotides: TGTGCCAGCAGCGTAGGGGCGGACTCGAGGACCGGGGAGCTGTTTTTT. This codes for CASSVGADSRTGELFF.